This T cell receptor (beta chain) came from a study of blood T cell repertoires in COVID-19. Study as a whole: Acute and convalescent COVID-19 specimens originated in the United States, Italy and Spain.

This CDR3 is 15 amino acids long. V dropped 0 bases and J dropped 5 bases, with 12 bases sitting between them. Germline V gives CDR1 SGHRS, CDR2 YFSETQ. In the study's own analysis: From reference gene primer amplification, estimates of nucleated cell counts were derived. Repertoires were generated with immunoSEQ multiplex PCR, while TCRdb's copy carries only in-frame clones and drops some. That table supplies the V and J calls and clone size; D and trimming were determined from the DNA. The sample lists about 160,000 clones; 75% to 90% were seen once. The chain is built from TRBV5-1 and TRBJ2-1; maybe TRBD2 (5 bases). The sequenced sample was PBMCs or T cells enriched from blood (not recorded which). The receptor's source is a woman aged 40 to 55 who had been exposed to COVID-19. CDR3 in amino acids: CASSLAPGGDNEQFF. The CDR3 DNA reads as TGCGCCAGCAGCTTGGCGCCAGGAGGTGACAATGAGCAGTTCTTC.